Listed below are T cell receptor beta chains from one sample, sequenced in a study of beta chain features in type 1 diabetes. Assay: immunoSEQ multiplex PCR; the TCRdb copy retains only in-frame clones and omits some. The sample holds some 45,000 clones, just over 50% seen once. The specimen sequenced was Tregs from blood. The origin of the receptors is a woman aged 18-30 years in good health. The CDR3 runs from the conserved cysteine through the conserved F or W. D genes are given only for firm matches. The listing skips clone size in some rows; elsewhere it reads once, few, many or a size class.

j_call	clone_size	v_call	d_call	cdr3_aa	cdr3_nt
TRBJ1-5	.	TRBV19	TRBD1	CASGQGGNQPQHF	TGTGCCAGCGGACAGGGCGGCAATCAGCCCCAGCATTTT
TRBJ2-7	.	TRBV30	TRBD1	CAWWPAGGYEQYF	TGTGCCTGGTGGCCCGCAGGGGGCTACGAGCAGTACTTC
TRBJ1-5	.	TRBV19	TRBD1	CASLSEQGNNQPQHF	TGTGCCAGTCTCTCTGAACAGGGGAACAATCAGCCCCAGCATTTT
TRBJ2-1	few	TRBV19	TRBD2	CASSPGLAGVSYNEQFF	TGTGCCAGTAGTCCCGGACTAGCGGGGGTATCCTACAATGAGCAGTTCTTC
TRBJ2-6	.	TRBV7-6	.	CASSLQVALATGANVLTF	TGTGCCAGCAGCTTACAAGTAGCTCTAGCGACTGGGGCCAACGTCCTGACTTTC
TRBJ1-1	.	TRBV11-2	.	CASSLDHPGRRAFF	TGTGCCAGCAGCTTAGATCACCCGGGGAGGAGGGCTTTCTTT
TRBJ1-6	.	TRBV27	.	CASSQTVYNSPLHF	TGTGCCAGCAGTCAGACAGTCTATAATTCACCCCTCCACTTT
TRBJ2-7	.	TRBV28	TRBD2	CASSLKTSGRYEQYF	TGTGCCAGCAGTTTAAAGACTAGCGGGAGATACGAGCAGTACTTC
TRBJ1-5	.	TRBV6-1	.	CASSEAPWSGQPQHF	TGTGCCAGCAGTGAAGCGCCATGGTCAGGGCAGCCCCAGCATTTT
TRBJ2-1	few	TRBV5-1	TRBD2	CASSRSLAGVSHEQFF	TGCGCCAGCAGCAGATCTCTAGCGGGAGTTTCTCATGAGCAGTTCTTC
TRBJ2-7	.	TRBV7-9	.	CASTGAGSYEQYF	TGTGCCAGCACAGGGGCTGGCTCCTACGAGCAGTACTTC
TRBJ2-6	.	TRBV21-1	.	CASRTGGSGANVLTF	TGTGCCAGCAGGACCGGGGGCTCTGGGGCCAACGTCCTGACTTTC
TRBJ2-1	.	TRBV7-2	TRBD2	CASSPRLAGDNEQFF	TGTGCCAGCAGCCCCAGACTAGCGGGAGACAATGAGCAGTTCTTC
TRBJ2-7	many	TRBV18	TRBD1	CASSPAGTGDEQYF	TGTGCCAGCTCACCCGCCGGGACAGGGGACGAGCAGTACTTC
TRBJ2-7	few	TRBV19	.	CASADIPYEQYF	TGTGCCAGTGCCGACATCCCCTACGAGCAGTACTTC
TRBJ2-3	few	TRBV6-1	.	CASSITRTDTQYF	TGTGCCAGCAGCATCACTAGGACAGATACGCAGTATTTT
TRBJ1-4	.	TRBV28	.	CASSPGGFFEKLFF	TGTGCCAGCAGCCCTGGGGGCTTTTTTGAAAAACTGTTTTTT
TRBJ1-2	.	TRBV28	.	CASSLPPRGGYTF	TGTGCCAGCAGTTTACCCCCTCGGGGTGGCTACACCTTC
TRBJ2-7	.	TRBV5-6	TRBD2	CASRPFHGLASYEQYF	TGTGCCAGCAGACCCTTCCACGGACTAGCCTCCTACGAGCAGTACTTC
TRBJ1-1	.	TRBV29-1	.	CSVARGYTEAFF	TGCAGCGTCGCAAGGGGGTACACTGAAGCTTTCTTT
TRBJ1-4	.	TRBV18	.	CASSPVPQGTYEKLFF	TGTGCCAGCTCACCAGTTCCACAGGGTACATATGAAAAACTGTTTTTT
TRBJ1-1	.	TRBV29-1	TRBD1	CSVGYRGNTEAFF	TGCAGCGTTGGGTACAGGGGGAACACTGAAGCTTTCTTT
TRBJ2-7	.	TRBV5-1	TRBD1	CASSLGQGNYEQYF	TGCGCCAGCAGCTTGGGACAGGGGAACTACGAGCAGTACTTC
TRBJ2-7	.	TRBV25-1	.	CASSDYGVGRTYEQYF	TGTGCCAGCAGTGATTACGGAGTGGGGAGGACCTACGAGCAGTACTTC
TRBJ2-3	few	TRBV28	TRBD1	CASSLNVIPVGTGVTDTQYF	TGTGCCAGCAGTTTAAACGTCATCCCGGTGGGGACAGGGGTCACAGATACGCAGTATTTT
TRBJ2-1	once	TRBV19	.	CASSSQGPRGNEQFF	TGTGCCAGTAGTTCACAAGGGCCCCGAGGGAATGAGCAGTTCTTC
TRBJ2-3	.	TRBV29-1	.	CSVAYYTDTQYF	TGCAGCGTTGCCTATTACACAGATACGCAGTATTTT
TRBJ2-3	once	TRBV11-2	TRBD2	CASSLTPSGGDTQYF	TGTGCCAGCAGCCTCACTCCTAGCGGGGGAGATACGCAGTATTTT
TRBJ2-3	few	TRBV10-2	.	CASQSGADTQYF	TGCGCCAGCCAATCGGGAGCAGATACGCAGTATTTT
TRBJ1-4	few	TRBV7-2	TRBD1	CASSSGTARPGEKLFF	TGTGCCAGCAGTTCCGGGACAGCCCGCCCCGGGGAAAAACTGTTTTTT
TRBJ1-5	.	TRBV10-2	.	CASTGDMNQPQHF	TGCGCCAGCACTGGGGACATGAACCAGCCCCAGCATTTT
TRBJ1-2	.	TRBV4-2	TRBD1	CASSQEKRDRGRGYGYTF	TGTGCCAGCAGCCAAGAGAAACGGGACAGGGGGCGCGGCTATGGCTACACCTTC
TRBJ2-3	.	TRBV5-1	TRBD2	CASSLSGGTTKRVTDTQYF	TGCGCCAGCAGCTTGTCGGGGGGAACGACTAAGAGGGTGACGGATACGCAGTATTTT
TRBJ2-3	few	TRBV5-4	TRBD2	CASSHGLAGAGDTQYF	TGTGCCAGCAGCCATGGACTAGCGGGAGCAGGTGATACGCAGTATTTT
TRBJ2-1	.	TRBV5-1	TRBD2	CASSPGTRTYNEQFF	TGCGCCAGCAGCCCCGGGACTAGGACCTACAATGAGCAGTTCTTC
TRBJ1-2	.	TRBV18	.	CASGENYGYTF	TGTGCCAGCGGAGAGAACTATGGCTACACCTTC
TRBJ2-7	.	TRBV9	TRBD2	CASSATSGPYEQYF	TGTGCCAGCAGCGCCACTAGCGGACCCTACGAGCAGTACTTC
TRBJ2-7	.	TRBV7-6	TRBD2	CASSLGASGSYEQYF	TGTGCCAGCAGCTTAGGGGCTAGCGGCTCCTACGAGCAGTACTTC
TRBJ2-2	few	TRBV11-2	.	CASSLVTGLNTGELFF	TGTGCCAGCAGCTTAGTCACAGGACTAAACACCGGGGAGCTGTTTTTT
TRBJ2-3	once	TRBV5-1	TRBD2	CASSLATSGTDTQYF	TGCGCCAGCAGCTTGGCCACTAGCGGCACAGATACGCAGTATTTT